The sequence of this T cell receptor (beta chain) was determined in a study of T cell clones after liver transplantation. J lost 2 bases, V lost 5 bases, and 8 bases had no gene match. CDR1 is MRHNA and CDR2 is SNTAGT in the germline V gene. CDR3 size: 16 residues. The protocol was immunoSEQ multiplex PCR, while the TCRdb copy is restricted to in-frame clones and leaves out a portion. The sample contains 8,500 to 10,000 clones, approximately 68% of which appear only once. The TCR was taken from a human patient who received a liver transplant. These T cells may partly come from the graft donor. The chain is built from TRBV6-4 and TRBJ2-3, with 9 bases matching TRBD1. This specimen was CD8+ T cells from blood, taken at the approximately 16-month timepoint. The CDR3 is CASSIQQGANTDTQYF. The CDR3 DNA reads TGTGCCAGCAGTATACAACAGGGGGCGAACACAGATACGCAGTATTTT.